A single sample gave rise to the 6 T cell receptor beta chains below, sequenced in a study of T cells after posttransplantation cyclophosphamide. Using immunoSEQ multiplex PCR, the repertoire was profiled, and TCRdb retains in-frame clones only, with some absent. Of roughly 2,600 clones listed, 85% are singletons. The sample consisted of CD8+ T cells sorted from PBMCs. These receptors were collected from a woman aged 45-60 years in good health and a related stem cell transplant donor.

V gene TRBV13 combines with J gene TRBJ2-1, with TRBD2 identical over 7 bases. Losses at the gene ends were 1 base for V and 0 bases for J; bases not matched to a gene: 0. The CDR3 totals 15 residues. CDR1 is PRHDT, CDR2 FYEKMQ, per germline (reference sequence). The CDR3 region has the DNA TGTGCCAGCAGCTTAGCGGGAGGCTCCTACAATGAGCAGTTCTTC. It is translated as CASSLAGGSYNEQFF.

The J gene is TRBJ2-7, the V gene TRBV11-2; 10 bases map to TRBD2. In germline, CDR1 is SGHAT, CDR2 FQNNGV. The CDR3 sequence is 16 residues long. V trimming: 3 bases; J trimming: 0 bases; junction bases outside the gene matches: 5. The CDR3 sequence: CASSFPLAGASYEQYF. DNA of the CDR3: TGTGCCAGCAGCTTCCCTCTAGCGGGGGCCTCCTACGAGCAGTACTTC.

The chain is built from TRBV27 and TRBJ1-2; D gene unclear. V was clipped by 5 bases and J by 4 bases, with 11 bases between them. This CDR3 comprises 13 residues. Germline CDR1 and CDR2: MNHEY and SMNVEV (reference sequence). The CDR3 DNA reads TGTGCCAGCAGTCCCCAGAACAGCTATGGCTACACCTTC. Translation: CASSPQNSYGYTF.

This clone was observed a single time. The J gene is TRBJ2-7, the V gene TRBV2; D is possibly TRBD2 (5 bases). This CDR3 is 14 amino acids long. The V end lost 3 bases, the J end lost 0 bases, and 9 bases lay between the germline ends. Germline V gives CDR1 SNHLY, CDR2 FYNNEI. Written as DNA, the CDR3 is TGTGCCAGCAGTGAGATCCGGGACTCCTACGAGCAGTACTTC. Protein sequence: CASSEIRDSYEQYF.

This clone was seen once. The J gene is TRBJ1-2, the V gene TRBV11-2; D is unclear. V lost 0 bases to trimming and J lost 4 bases, with 12 bases between them. This CDR3 spans 15 amino acids. Germline-derived CDR1 and CDR2 are SGHAT and FQNNGV. The CDR3 DNA is TGTGCCAGCAGCTTAGATAGTGCAGGCCCCTATGGCTACACCTTC. It codes for CASSLDSAGPYGYTF.

V usage is TRBV2 and J usage is TRBJ2-2, with 9 bases that match TRBD1. V lost 7 bases and J lost 6; bases outside the gene matches: 9. Germline V CDR1 and CDR2: SNHLY, FYNNEI. The CDR3 sequence is 15 residues long. The DNA for the CDR3 is TGTGCCAGCACCGGGACAGGGTTCAGCGCCGGGGAGCTGTTTTTT. It yields the protein CASTGTGFSAGELFF.